One sample yielded the 5 T cell receptor beta chains listed below, sequenced in a study of tumor-infiltrating lymphocytes in primary liver carcinoma. In addition to blood RNA drawn from unsorted whole blood, germline DNA was extracted. TCR beta cDNA was made from around 520 ng total RNA with a constant-region primer. Investigators got TCR beta libraries out of three nested multiplex PCR rounds, done with slightly modified ARM-PCR. It was with TRBV1-TRBV30 forward primers and a C-beta reverse primer that the first two PCR rounds were run, at 10 cycles each. Each CDR3 protein gets one entry after TCRdb re-called the multiplex PCR reads with MiXCR. The data hold about 210,000 distinct CDR3 sequences, with less than 65% observed a single time. Sequenced sample: peripheral blood. Every receptor here comes from a woman in her sixties with primary liver carcinoma and hepatitis B virus infection.

With regard to this clonotype: Here the CDR3 omits its conserved ending phenylalanine or tryptophan, so a read error is the likely source. The V and J genes are TRBV5-1 and TRBJ2-3; D unresolved. The CDR3 length is 14 residues. Germline CDR1 and CDR2: SGHRS and YFSETQ. Trimming shortened V by 4 bases and J by 1 base, and 10 bases separated the two germline ends. The CDR3 loop is CASSLYAGTDTQYL. As DNA, the CDR3 is TGCGCCAGCAGCCTTTACGCGGGCACAGATACGCAGTATCTT.

Concerning this clonotype: This may come from a read error, since a much larger clone is one base off. The chain joins TRBV5-5 to TRBJ2-2, with 9 bases matching TRBD2. The germline gives CDR1 SGHKS, CDR2 YYEKEE (reference sequence). This CDR3 has 15 amino acids. The CDR3 region is CASSQRTSDTRELFF. The CDR3, as DNA: TGTGCCAGCAGCCAGAGGACTAGCGACACCCGGGAGCTGTTTTTT.

As to this clonotype: The junction shows a germline mismatch at one end, possibly a read error. The chain employs TRBV14 and TRBJ2-7; D is unclear. CDR3 length: 13 amino acids. Germline CDR1 SGHDN, CDR2 FVKESK. This CDR3 is CASRHPPSSEQYF. The DNA of the CDR3 is TGTGCCAGCCGACACCCCCCTTCCTCCGAGCAGTACTTC.

Comment on this clonotype: The junction does not match germline at one end; this may be a read error. The chain employs TRBV9 and TRBJ2-3; 9 bases are a match to TRBD1. The CDR3 spans 16 residues. In germline, CDR1 is SGDLS, CDR2 YYNGEE. The CDR3 region is CASSAGDREMADTQYF. CDR3 nucleotides: TGTGCCAGCAGCGCCGGGGACAGGGAGATGGCAGATACTCAGTATTTT.

On this clonotype itself: Germline and junction disagree at one end, which may indicate a read error. This rearrangement joins TRBV11-2 to TRBJ2-5; 8 nucleotides align to TRBD2. The CDR3 extends over 16 amino acids. Germline loops: CDR1 SGHAT, CDR2 FQNNGV. The DNA of the CDR3 is TGTGTCAGCAGCTTAGATAGCGGGACAACCCAAGAGACCCACTACTTC. This gives the protein CVSSLDSGTTQETHYF. The variable domain in full, with the rest retrieved from reference TRBV11-2 and TRBJ2-5, is EAGVAQSPRYKIIEKRQSVAFWCNPISGHATLYWYQQILGQGPKLLIQFQNNGVVDDSQLPKDRFSAERLKGVDSTLKIQPAKLEDSAVYLCVSSLDSGTTQETHYFGPGTRLLVL.